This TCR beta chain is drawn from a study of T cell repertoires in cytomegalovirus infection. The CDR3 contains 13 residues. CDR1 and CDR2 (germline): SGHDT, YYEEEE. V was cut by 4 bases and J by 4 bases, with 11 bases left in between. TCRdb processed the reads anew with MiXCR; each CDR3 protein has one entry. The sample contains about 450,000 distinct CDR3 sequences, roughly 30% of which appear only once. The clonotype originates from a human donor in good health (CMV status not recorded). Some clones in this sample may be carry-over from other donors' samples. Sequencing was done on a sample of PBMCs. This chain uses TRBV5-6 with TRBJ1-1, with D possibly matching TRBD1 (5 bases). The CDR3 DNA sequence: TGTGCCAGCAGCGGGGGTTTGGCCACTGAAGCTTTCTTT. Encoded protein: CASSGGLATEAFF.